A selection of T cell receptor beta chains follows, all from one sample in a study of OX40 agonist ivuxolimab in advanced cancers. Only in-frame clones appear in the TCRdb table, and some are missing; sequencing was by immunoSEQ multiplex PCR. Counted here are about 34,000 clones, over 75% occurring once; the ten biggest clones make up approximately 10%. The sample was CD4+ or CD8+ T cells sorted from blood, taken in a trial of the OX40 agonist ivuxolimab. The receptors derive from an adult with an advanced solid tumor such as melanoma, head and neck, liver or kidney cancer. Each CDR3 is given with its conserved first and last residue. The order of the fields is D gene, V gene, CDR3 length, clone size, J gene, CDR3 protein, CDR3 DNA. A D gene is named only where the DNA matches it firmly. Only part of the rows carry a size: once, few, many, or a class if the clone is expanded.

NA	TRBV19	17	NA	TRBJ1-3	CASTDAPGPRSGNTIYF	TGTGCCAGTACCGACGCTCCGGGACCGCGCTCTGGAAACACCATATATTTT
NA	TRBV7-9	13	NA	TRBJ2-5	CASSSRGQETQYF	TGTGCCAGCAGCTCGAGGGGGCAAGAGACCCAGTACTTC
NA	TRBV5-1	16	NA	TRBJ2-3	CASSLPSGTSTDTQYF	TGCGCCAGCAGTTTACCCTCCGGGACTAGCACAGATACGCAGTATTTT
TRBD1	TRBV5-1	14	NA	TRBJ2-7	CASSAGQGLDEQYF	TGCGCCAGCAGCGCAGGACAGGGGCTCGACGAGCAGTACTTC
NA	TRBV29-1	12	NA	TRBJ2-3	CSGGQGADTQYF	TGCAGCGGGGGGCAGGGTGCAGATACGCAGTATTTT
NA	TRBV11-2	13	NA	TRBJ1-1	CASRPSMDRYPFF	TGTGCCAGCAGACCCAGTATGGACAGATATCCTTTCTTT
TRBD1	TRBV7-9	16	NA	TRBJ1-1	CASSLVPNRGQTEAFF	TGTGCCAGCAGCTTAGTCCCTAACAGGGGGCAAACTGAAGCTTTCTTT
NA	TRBV19	15	few	TRBJ1-1	CASSLPQGIGTEAFF	TGTGCCAGTAGTCTACCGCAGGGGATAGGCACTGAAGCTTTCTTT
TRBD1	TRBV5-1	13	once	TRBJ2-7	CASRGTTGDEQYF	TGCGCCAGCAGGGGAACAACAGGGGACGAGCAGTACTTC
NA	TRBV10-3	15	NA	TRBJ2-5	CAISDSGSSRETQYF	TGTGCCATCAGTGATTCTGGGTCAAGTCGAGAGACCCAGTACTTC
NA	TRBV10-3	14	NA	TRBJ1-1	CAISELKGRTEAFF	TGTGCCATCAGTGAGTTAAAGGGGAGAACTGAAGCTTTCTTT
NA	TRBV7-9	12	once	TRBJ2-7	CASSAQGYEQYF	TGTGCCAGCAGCGCCCAAGGGTACGAGCAGTACTTC
NA	TRBV7-2	15	NA	TRBJ1-6	CASSLAGQGDSPLHF	TGTGCCAGCAGCTTAGCTGGGCAGGGCGATTCACCCCTCCACTTT
TRBD1	TRBV7-8	15	few	TRBJ1-5	CASSLGTGRYQPQHF	TGTGCCAGCAGCTTAGGGACAGGGCGATACCAGCCCCAGCATTTT
NA	TRBV4-1	14	NA	TRBJ1-2	CASSPEGTNYGYTF	TGCGCCAGCAGCCCTGAGGGGACAAACTATGGCTACACCTTC
NA	TRBV5-1	13	few	TRBJ1-2	CASSATLDYGYTF	TGCGCCAGCAGCGCTACACTTGACTATGGCTACACCTTC
NA	TRBV18	15	NA	TRBJ2-1	CASSPPQDRRNEQFF	TGTGCCAGCTCACCACCCCAGGATCGACGAAATGAGCAGTTCTTC
TRBD1	TRBV5-1	15	NA	TRBJ1-3	CASSLDRGSGNTIYF	TGCGCCAGCAGCTTGGACAGGGGCTCTGGAAACACCATATATTTT
TRBD1	TRBV4-1	15	NA	TRBJ2-7	CASSQPRDRFYEQYF	TGCGCCAGCAGCCAACCCAGGGACAGATTCTACGAGCAGTACTTC
NA	TRBV7-6	14	NA	TRBJ1-1	CASSLPQGNAEAFF	TGTGCCAGCAGCTTGCCACAGGGTAACGCTGAAGCTTTCTTT
NA	TRBV18	12	NA	TRBJ1-4	CASSHLGEKLFF	TGTGCCAGCTCACATCTTGGGGAAAAACTGTTTTTT
NA	TRBV28	14	NA	TRBJ1-6	CASSSRLPNSPLHF	TGTGCCAGCAGTTCCCGACTCCCGAATTCACCCCTCCACTTT
NA	TRBV7-2	14	few	TRBJ1-1	CASSSQGGYTEAFF	TGTGCCAGCAGCAGCCAGGGTGGGTACACTGAAGCTTTCTTT
TRBD1	TRBV19	16	NA	TRBJ1-5	CASSIIPRQGNQPQHF	TGTGCCAGTAGTATTATTCCGAGACAGGGGAATCAGCCCCAGCATTTT
NA	TRBV6-4	14	NA	TRBJ1-2	CASSNKGQLYGYTF	TGTGCCAGCAGCAACAAAGGACAGCTCTATGGCTACACCTTC
NA	TRBV9	12	few	TRBJ1-2	CASSVAEGGYTF	TGTGCCAGCAGCGTCGCCGAAGGTGGCTACACCTTC
NA	TRBV5-6	14	NA	TRBJ1-3	CASSRGSSGNTIYF	TGTGCCAGCAGCCGAGGATCCTCTGGAAACACCATATATTTT
NA	TRBV2	12	NA	TRBJ2-7	CATGTTAYEQYF	TGTGCCACCGGAACGACAGCCTACGAGCAGTACTTC
NA	TRBV30	13	once	TRBJ2-7	CASTTARGLEQYF	TGTGCCTCCACCACTGCGAGGGGGTTAGAGCAGTACTTC
NA	TRBV5-6	14	NA	TRBJ2-5	CASSRRQTQETQYF	TGTGCCAGCAGCCGACGACAGACTCAAGAGACCCAGTACTTC
NA	TRBV30	13	NA	TRBJ1-2	CAWEQGYHYGYTF	TGTGCCTGGGAACAGGGTTACCACTATGGCTACACCTTC